The next 14 T cell receptor beta chains were all read from a single sample in a study of post-analysis software for immune sequencing data. These receptors have no known antigen. General study results and limits: About five TRBV segments, including TRBV5-6, TRBV5-1 and TRBV20-1, were more frequent in patients than controls.

The TCR beta cDNA libraries contained unique molecular identifiers. One entry per CDR3 protein results from TCRdb running MiXCR on the PCR reads. The sample lists 550,000 to 700,000 distinct CDR3 sequences, 40% to 50% occurring once. The source material was blood. The receptors were gathered from a girl aged 10 to 17 with multiple sclerosis.

The chain joins TRBV20-1 to TRBJ1-2; D not resolved. CDR3 length equals 16 residues. Trimming pared 3 bases from V and 2 bases from J, leaving 19 bases between. Germline CDR1 reads DFQATT; CDR2 reads SNEGSKA (reference sequence). CDR3 sequence: CSASPAPGVPNYGYTF. CDR3 coding DNA: TGCAGTGCTAGCCCAGCGCCCGGGGTTCCCAACTATGGCTACACCTTC.

The V gene is TRBV5-1, the J gene TRBJ2-1; 7 positions match TRBD1. The CDR3 is 12 amino acids. J was trimmed by 15 bases and V by 4 bases; bases with no gene match: 10. The germline gives CDR1 SGHRS, CDR2 YFSETQ. CDR3 protein: CASSQDRPRWFF. In DNA, the CDR3 is TGCGCCAGCAGCCAGGACAGGCCTAGGTGGTTCTTC.

This chain joins TRBV5-1 and TRBJ2-7; 9 positions agree with TRBD1. The CDR3 totals 16 residues. The V gene's germline CDR1 is SGHRS and CDR2 YFSETQ. V shed 7 bases, J shed 0 bases, and the junction held 11 bases outside the gene matches. The CDR3 protein is CASADPHRGRSYEQYF. The CDR3 DNA is TGCGCCAGCGCTGACCCCCACAGGGGGCGCTCCTACGAGCAGTACTTC.

V gene TRBV7-9 combines with J gene TRBJ1-2, with D uncertain. The CDR3 sequence is 15 residues long. Trimming removed 0 bases at V and 4 bases at J, with 12 bases between. CDR1 is SEHNR and CDR2 is FQNEAQ in the germline V gene (reference sequence). The CDR3 region is CASSLAAPTVYGYTF. The CDR3 coding sequence is TGTGCCAGCAGCTTAGCCGCTCCCACAGTCTATGGCTACACCTTC.

This clonotype appeared many times. This chain joins TRBV7-9 and TRBJ2-3, with D maybe TRBD1 (5 bases). The CDR3 is 14 amino acids. Trimming left V 1 base short and J 2 bases short, with 7 bases between. The germline V gene encodes CDR1 SEHNR and CDR2 FQNEAQ (reference sequence). This CDR3 is CASSLGQITDTQYF. As DNA, the CDR3 is TGTGCCAGCAGCTTAGGACAGATCACAGATACGCAGTATTTT.

V and J are TRBV12-3 or TRBV12-4 and TRBJ2-7; D is possibly TRBD1 or TRBD2 (5 bases each). Trimming removed 6 bases at V and 1 base at J, with 16 bases between. The CDR3 runs to 15 residues. The CDR3 sequence: CASSLGVAPSYEQYF. In nucleotides, the CDR3 is TGTGCCAGCAGCCTGGGGGTAGCGCCTTCCTACGAGCAGTACTTC.

The chain employs TRBV15 and TRBJ2-5, with a tentative D call TRBD2 (5 bases). The CDR3 is 16 residues long. CDR1 LNHNV and CDR2 YYDKDF come from the germline V gene (reference sequence). The germline V and J ends were trimmed by 3 bases and 4 bases, with 18 bases remaining between them. CDR3 sequence (DNA): TGTGCCACCAGCAGCGATGGTGCGGGTCGGGGAGAGACCCAGTACTTC. It translates to CATSSDGAGRGETQYF.

About this clonotype itself: At one end, the junction sequence differs from germline, possibly due to a read error. V and J are TRBV6-5 and TRBJ1-2; 9 positions agree with TRBD1. The CDR3 totals 18 residues. Germline V gene data show CDR1 as MNHEY and CDR2 as SVGAGI. The CDR3 protein is CASSYSRLDRGANYGYTF. CDR3 bases: TGTGCCAGCAGCTACTCGAGATTGGACAGGGGAGCTAACTATGGCTACACCTTC.

A few counts support this clonotype. The V and J genes are TRBV10-3 and TRBJ1-5; D perhaps matches TRBD1 (6 bases). Germline V gene data show CDR1 as ENHRY and CDR2 as SYGVKD. This CDR3 comprises 13 residues. V lost 4 bases and J lost 6, with 10 bases in between. CDR3 protein: CAISAGEGQPQHF. DNA for the CDR3: TGTGCCATCAGTGCAGGGGAAGGTCAGCCCCAGCATTTT.

The rearrangement links TRBV6-1 to TRBJ1-2, with D tentatively TRBD1 (5 bases). The V end lost 1 base, the J end lost 5 bases, and 8 bases lay between the germline ends. The CDR3 runs to 13 residues. Germline CDR1 MNHNS, CDR2 SASEGT. The DNA of the CDR3 is TGTGCCAGCAGTGAAGTTCAGGGATATGGCTACACCTTC. It codes for CASSEVQGYGYTF.

The chain combines TRBV11-2 with TRBJ2-1, with TRBD2 matching over 7 bases. V lost 4 bases and J lost 8; bases outside the gene matches: 14. There are 16 residues in the CDR3. Germline V lookup: CDR1 SGHAT, CDR2 FQNNGV. The CDR3 loop reads CASSSWASGGRDEQFF. The CDR3 DNA follows: TGTGCCAGCAGCTCCTGGGCTAGCGGTGGTCGAGATGAGCAGTTCTTC. The variable domain in full, with the rest retrieved from reference TRBV11-2 and TRBJ2-1, is EAGVAQSPRYKIIEKRQSVAFWCNPISGHATLYWYQQILGQGPKLLIQFQNNGVVDDSQLPKDRFSAERLKGVDSTLKIQPAKLEDSAVYLCASSSWASGGRDEQFFGPGTRLTVL.

The rearrangement joins TRBV20-1 to TRBJ2-1, with TRBD2 as a possible D gene (5 bases). Per germline, CDR1 DFQATT and CDR2 SNEGSKA (reference sequence). The CDR3 has 14 residues. V was trimmed by 5 bases and J by 4 bases, leaving 15 bases between them. CDR3 in DNA: TGCAGTGCTTACAGCGGACCCGAATACAATGAGCAGTTCTTC. It yields the protein CSAYSGPEYNEQFF.

The chain is built from TRBV5-1 and TRBJ2-2; the D gene could be TRBD1 or TRBD2 (6 bases each). Germline V gene sequence: CDR1 SGHRS, CDR2 YFSETQ. Trimming left V 2 bases short and J 7 bases short, with 12 bases between. The length of the CDR3 is 14 residues. DNA of the CDR3: TGCGCCAGCAGCTTACCGGGGGCAGGCGGGGAGCTGTTTTTT. Its protein is CASSLPGAGGELFF. Using reference TRBV5-1 and TRBJ2-2 for the parts outside the CDR3, the full variable domain is KAGVTQTPRYLIKTRGQQVTLSCSPISGHRSVSWYQQTPGQGLQFLFEYFSETQRNKGNFPGRFSGRQFSNSRSEMNVSTLELGDSALYLCASSLPGAGGELFFGEGSRLTVL.

The CDR3 DNA reads as TGTGCCAGCAGCTTATTAGACAGGGCGGTGAAAGAGACCCAGTACTTC. Its translation is CASSLLDRAVKETQYF. V gene TRBV7-9 combines with J gene TRBJ2-5, with 7 positions matching TRBD1. Germline lookup yields CDR1 SEHNR and CDR2 FQNEAQ (reference sequence). V was pared by 2 bases and J by 3 bases, with 9 bases of the junction left unmatched. The CDR3 is 16 residues long.